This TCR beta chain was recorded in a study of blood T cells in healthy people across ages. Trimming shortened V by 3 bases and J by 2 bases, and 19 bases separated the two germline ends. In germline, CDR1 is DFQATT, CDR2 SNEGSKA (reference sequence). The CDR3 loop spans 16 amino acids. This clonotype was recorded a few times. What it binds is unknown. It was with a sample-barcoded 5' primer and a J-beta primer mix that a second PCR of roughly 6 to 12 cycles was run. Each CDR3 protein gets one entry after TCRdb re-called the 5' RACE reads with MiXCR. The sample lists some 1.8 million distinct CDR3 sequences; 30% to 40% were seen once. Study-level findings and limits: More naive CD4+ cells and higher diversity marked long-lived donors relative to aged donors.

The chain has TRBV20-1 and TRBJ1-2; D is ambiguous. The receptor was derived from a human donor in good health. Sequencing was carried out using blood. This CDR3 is CSASYGRVSANYGYTF. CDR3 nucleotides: TGCAGTGCTAGTTATGGGAGGGTATCGGCCAACTATGGCTACACCTTC.